Below are 2 T cell receptor beta chains sequenced from a single sample in a study of blood T cell repertoires in COVID-19. Assay: immunoSEQ multiplex PCR; the TCRdb copy retains only in-frame clones and omits some. The sample lists roughly 280,000 clones; about nine tenths were seen once. The material sequenced was PBMCs or T cells enriched from blood (not recorded which). The source of these receptors is a woman aged 25 to 39 with acute COVID-19.

This chain connects TRBV19 to TRBJ2-7; 8 bases line up with TRBD2. This CDR3 spans 15 amino acids. V shed 3 bases, J shed 3 bases, and the junction held 7 bases outside the gene matches. CDR1 LNHDA and CDR2 SQIVND come from the germline V gene (reference sequence). This CDR3 reads CASSIAPGLDYEQYF. Here the CDR3 DNA reads TGTGCCAGTAGTATCGCACCGGGACTAGACTACGAGCAGTACTTC. The variable domain in full, with the rest retrieved from reference TRBV19 and TRBJ2-7, is DGGITQSPKYLFRKEGQNVTLSCEQNLNHDAMYWYRQDPGQGLRLIYYSQIVNDFQKGDIAEGYSVSREKKESFPLTVTSAQKNPTAFYLCASSIAPGLDYEQYFGPGTRLTVT.

The chain couples TRBV7-2 to TRBJ1-4; 7 bases align to TRBD1. CDR1 and CDR2 (germline): SGHTA, FQGNSA. This CDR3 has 15 residues. With 2 bases clipped from V and 5 bases from J, the junction kept 5 bases outside the gene matches. The CDR3: CASSLSGQANEKLFF. The CDR3 DNA reads TGTGCCAGCAGCTTATCCGGACAGGCGAATGAAAAACTGTTTTTT. The complete variable domain, with remaining parts taken from reference TRBV7-2 and TRBJ1-4, reads GAGVSQSPSNKVTEKGKDVELRCDPISGHTALYWYRQSLGQGLEFLIYFQGNSAPDKSGLPSDRFSAERTGGSVSTLTIQRTQQEDSAVYLCASSLSGQANEKLFFGSGTQLSVL.